This TCR beta chain was identified in a study of identical twins. V lost 4 bases to trimming and J lost 2 bases, with 16 bases between them. The V gene's germline CDR1 is SGDLS and CDR2 YYNGEE. The CDR3 consists of 15 residues. One entry per CDR3 protein, called by TCRdb with MiXCR from the 5' RACE reads. This table holds roughly 690,000 distinct CDR3 sequences, 21% found once. This clonotype has a count of ten or more. What it binds is unknown. Study results and caveats: Models underpredicted monozygotic twin sharing of out-of-frame TCR alpha.

These same records also appear under a second study, on T cells expressing NK-cell markers.

This receptor was identified in a woman aged 18-30 years in good health. The specimen sequenced was PBMCs. The chain has TRBV9 and TRBJ2-7; tentatively, D is TRBD1 or TRBD2 (7 bases each). CDR3 in DNA: TGTGCCAGCAGCCCAGGGGGGGCAGCGACCTACGAGCAGTACTTC. Encoded protein: CASSPGGAATYEQYF.